The source of this TCR beta chain is a study of blood T cell repertoires in COVID-19. Trimming cost V 2 bases and J 4 bases, with 15 bases left between them. The CDR3 is 15 residues long. Germline CDR1 and CDR2: SNHLY and FYNNEI. Clones were sequenced by immunoSEQ multiplex PCR, and TCRdb holds only the in-frame ones, with some missing. In the table there are roughly 91,000 clones, approximately 80% of which are singletons. In its sample, this clone was seen a few times. The sample taken for sequencing was peripheral blood. This clonotype originated in a man between 65 and 85 years old with acute or convalescent COVID-19. The chain joins TRBV2 to TRBJ2-7; D perhaps matches TRBD1 (6 bases). The CDR3 spells CASSEIRDTKYEQYV. DNA of the CDR3: TGTGCCAGCAGTGAAATCCGGGACACGAAGTACGAGCAGTACGTC.